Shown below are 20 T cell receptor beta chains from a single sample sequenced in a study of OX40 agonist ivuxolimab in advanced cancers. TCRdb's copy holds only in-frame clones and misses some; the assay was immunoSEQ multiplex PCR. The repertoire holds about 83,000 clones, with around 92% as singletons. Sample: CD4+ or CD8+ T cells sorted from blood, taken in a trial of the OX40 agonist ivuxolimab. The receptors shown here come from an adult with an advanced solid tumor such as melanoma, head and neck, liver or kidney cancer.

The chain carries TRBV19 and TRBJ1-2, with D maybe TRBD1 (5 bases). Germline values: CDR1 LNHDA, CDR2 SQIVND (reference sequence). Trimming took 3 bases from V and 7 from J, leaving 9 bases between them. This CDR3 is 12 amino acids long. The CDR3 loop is CASSIRDSGYTF. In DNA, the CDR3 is TGTGCCAGTAGTATCCGGGACTCTGGCTACACCTTC.

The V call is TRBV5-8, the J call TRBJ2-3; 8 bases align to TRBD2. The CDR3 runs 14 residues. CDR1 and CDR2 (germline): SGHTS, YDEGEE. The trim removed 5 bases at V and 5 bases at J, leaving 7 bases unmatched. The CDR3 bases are TGTGCCAGCAGTTTAGGACGGGGGGGAGATACGCAGTATTTT. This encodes CASSLGRGGDTQYF.

CDR3 sequence reads: CASSRPRGSNEQFF. DNA of the CDR3: TGTGCCAGCAGTAGACCGAGGGGGTCCAATGAGCAGTTCTTC. The chain is built from TRBV2 and TRBJ2-1; D might be TRBD1 (6 bases). V was cut by 5 bases and J by 6 bases, with 14 bases left in between. The CDR3 extends over 14 amino acids. Per germline, CDR1 SNHLY and CDR2 FYNNEI. Supplemented by reference TRBV2 and TRBJ2-1, the full variable domain reads EPEVTQTPSHQVTQMGQEVILRCVPISNHLYFYWYRQILGQKVEFLVSFYNNEISEKSEIFDDQFSVERPDGSNFTLKIRSTKLEDSAMYFCASSRPRGSNEQFFGPGTRLTVL.

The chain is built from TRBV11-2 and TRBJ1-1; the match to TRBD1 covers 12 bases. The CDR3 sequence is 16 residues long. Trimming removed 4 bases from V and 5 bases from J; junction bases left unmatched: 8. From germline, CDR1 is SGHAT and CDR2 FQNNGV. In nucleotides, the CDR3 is TGTGCCAGCAGCTCCCGGGACAGGGGGCTCGGTACTGAAGCTTTCTTT. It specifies CASSSRDRGLGTEAFF.

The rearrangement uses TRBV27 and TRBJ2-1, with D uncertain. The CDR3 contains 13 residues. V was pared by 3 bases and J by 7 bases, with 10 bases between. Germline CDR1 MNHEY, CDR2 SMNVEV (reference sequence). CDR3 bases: TGTGCCAGCAGTTTTAGCTCTTGGAATGAGCAGTTCTTC. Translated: CASSFSSWNEQFF.

DNA for the CDR3: TGCGCCAGCAGCCAAGACCGGAATTACAATGAGCAGTTCTTC. Translating gives CASSQDRNYNEQFF. V gene TRBV4-1 combines with J gene TRBJ2-1, with D unresolved. The CDR3 totals 14 residues. Deletions cut 0 bases from V and 4 bases from J, with 7 bases between. Germline V gives CDR1 MGHRA, CDR2 YSYEKL.

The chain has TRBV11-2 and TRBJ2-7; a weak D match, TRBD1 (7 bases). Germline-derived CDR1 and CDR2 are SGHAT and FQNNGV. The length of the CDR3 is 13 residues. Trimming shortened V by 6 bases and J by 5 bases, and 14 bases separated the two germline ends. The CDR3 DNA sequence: TGTGCCAGCAGTCCGACCAGGGGGGACGAGCAGTACTTC. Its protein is CASSPTRGDEQYF.

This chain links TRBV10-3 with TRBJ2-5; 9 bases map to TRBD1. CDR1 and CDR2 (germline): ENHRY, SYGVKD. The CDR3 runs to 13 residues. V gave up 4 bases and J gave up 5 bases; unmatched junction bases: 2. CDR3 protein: CAISGGQGETQYF. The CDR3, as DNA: TGTGCCATCAGTGGGGGACAGGGTGAGACCCAGTACTTC.

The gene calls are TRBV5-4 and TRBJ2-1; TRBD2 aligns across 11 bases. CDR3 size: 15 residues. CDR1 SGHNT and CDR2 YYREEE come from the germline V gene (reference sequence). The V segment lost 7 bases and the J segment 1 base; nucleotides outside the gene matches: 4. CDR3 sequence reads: CASALAGGSYNEQFF. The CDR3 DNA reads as TGTGCCAGCGCCCTAGCGGGGGGATCCTACAATGAGCAGTTCTTC.

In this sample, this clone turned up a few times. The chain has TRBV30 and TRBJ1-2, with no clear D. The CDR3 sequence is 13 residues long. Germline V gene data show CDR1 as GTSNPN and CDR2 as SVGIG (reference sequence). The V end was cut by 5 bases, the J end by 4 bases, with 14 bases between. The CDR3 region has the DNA TGTGCCTGGGACGTGGGAATGGGCTATGGCTACACCTTC. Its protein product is CAWDVGMGYGYTF.

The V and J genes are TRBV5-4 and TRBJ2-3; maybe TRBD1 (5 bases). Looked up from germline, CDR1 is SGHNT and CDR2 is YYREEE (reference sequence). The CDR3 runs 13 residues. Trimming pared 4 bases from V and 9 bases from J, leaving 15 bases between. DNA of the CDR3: TGTGCCAGCAGCCCGCGGACATCCCAAACGCAGTATTTT. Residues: CASSPRTSQTQYF.

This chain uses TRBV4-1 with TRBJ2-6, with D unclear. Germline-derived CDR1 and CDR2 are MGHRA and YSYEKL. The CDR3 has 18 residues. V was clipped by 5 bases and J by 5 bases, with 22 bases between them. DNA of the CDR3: TGCGCCAGCAGCTATGCGAGAGAACCACAAAGTCGGGCCAACGTCCTGACTTTC. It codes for CASSYAREPQSRANVLTF.

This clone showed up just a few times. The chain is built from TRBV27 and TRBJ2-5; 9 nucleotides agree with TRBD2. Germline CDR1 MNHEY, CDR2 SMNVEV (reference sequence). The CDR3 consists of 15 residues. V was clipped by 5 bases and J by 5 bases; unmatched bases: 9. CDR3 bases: TGTGCCAGCAGTATTTTGCGGGGGGGCGGGGAGACCCAGTACTTC. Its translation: CASSILRGGGETQYF.

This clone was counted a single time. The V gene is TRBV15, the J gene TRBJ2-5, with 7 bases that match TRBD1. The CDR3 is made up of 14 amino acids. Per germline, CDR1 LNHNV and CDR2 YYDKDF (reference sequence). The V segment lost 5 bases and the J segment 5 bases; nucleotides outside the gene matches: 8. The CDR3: CATSPTGTRETQYF. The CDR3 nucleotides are TGTGCCACCAGCCCGACAGGGACACGGGAGACCCAGTACTTC.

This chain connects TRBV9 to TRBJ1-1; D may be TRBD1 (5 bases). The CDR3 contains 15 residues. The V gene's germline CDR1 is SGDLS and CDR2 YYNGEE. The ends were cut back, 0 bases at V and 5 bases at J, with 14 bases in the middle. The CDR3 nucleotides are TGTGCCAGCAGCGTAGACCCACAGGTCAAGACTGAAGCTTTCTTT. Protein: CASSVDPQVKTEAFF.

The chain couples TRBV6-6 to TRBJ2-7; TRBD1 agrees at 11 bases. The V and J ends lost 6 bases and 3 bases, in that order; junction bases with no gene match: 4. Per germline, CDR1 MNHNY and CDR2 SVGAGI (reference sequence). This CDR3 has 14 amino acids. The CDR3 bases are TGTGCCAGCAGCCGAGGGACAGGGGGCTACGAGCAGTACTTC. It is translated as CASSRGTGGYEQYF.

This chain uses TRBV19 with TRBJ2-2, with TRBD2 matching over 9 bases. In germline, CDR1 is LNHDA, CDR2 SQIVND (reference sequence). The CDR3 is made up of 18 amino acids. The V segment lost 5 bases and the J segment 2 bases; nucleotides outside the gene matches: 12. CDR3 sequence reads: CASSPGAGGNINTGELFF. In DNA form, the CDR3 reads TGTGCCAGTAGTCCCGGAGCGGGGGGCAACATCAACACCGGGGAGCTGTTTTTT.

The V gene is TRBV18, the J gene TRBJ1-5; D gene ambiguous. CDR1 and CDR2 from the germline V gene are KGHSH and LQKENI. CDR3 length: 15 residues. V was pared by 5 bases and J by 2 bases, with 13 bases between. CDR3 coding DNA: TGTGCCAGCTCAGGAGGAGGGTGGGGCAATCAGCCCCAGCATTTT. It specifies CASSGGGWGNQPQHF.

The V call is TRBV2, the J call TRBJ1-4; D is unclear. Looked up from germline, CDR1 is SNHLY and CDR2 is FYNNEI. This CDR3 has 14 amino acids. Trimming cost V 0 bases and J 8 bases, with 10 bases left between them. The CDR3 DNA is TGTGCCAGCAGTGAAGCTTATGGCCGCGAAAAACTGTTTTTT. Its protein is CASSEAYGREKLFF.

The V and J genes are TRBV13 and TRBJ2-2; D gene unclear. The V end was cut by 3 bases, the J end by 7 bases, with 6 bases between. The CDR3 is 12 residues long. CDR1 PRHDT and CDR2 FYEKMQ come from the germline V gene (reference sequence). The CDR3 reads CASSFGFGELFF. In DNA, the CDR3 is TGTGCCAGCAGCTTTGGCTTCGGGGAGCTGTTTTTT. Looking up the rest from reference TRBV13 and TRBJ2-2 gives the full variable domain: AAGVIQSPRHLIKEKRETATLKCYPIPRHDTVYWYQQGPGQDPQFLISFYEKMQSDKGSIPDRFSAQQFSDYHSELNMSSLELGDSALYFCASSFGFGELFFGEGSRLTVL.